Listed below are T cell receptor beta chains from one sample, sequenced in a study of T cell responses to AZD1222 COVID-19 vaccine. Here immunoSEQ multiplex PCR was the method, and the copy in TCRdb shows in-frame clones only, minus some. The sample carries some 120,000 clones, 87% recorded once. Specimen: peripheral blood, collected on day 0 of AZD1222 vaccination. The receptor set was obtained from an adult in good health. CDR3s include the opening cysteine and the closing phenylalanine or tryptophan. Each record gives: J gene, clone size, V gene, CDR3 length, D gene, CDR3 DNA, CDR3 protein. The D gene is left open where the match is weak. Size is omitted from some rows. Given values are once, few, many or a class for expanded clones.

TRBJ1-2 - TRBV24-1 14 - TGTGCCACCAGTGAGGGGGGTTATAACTATGGCTACACCTTC CATSEGGYNYGYTF
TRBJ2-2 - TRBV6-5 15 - TGTGCCAGCAGTTACCAACAGCCGGGGACCGGGGAGCTGTTTTTT CASSYQQPGTGELFF
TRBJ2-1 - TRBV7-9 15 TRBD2 TGTGCCAGCAGTCGCCTTGGGGCGGGGGGGACTGAGCAGTTCTTC CASSRLGAGGTEQFF
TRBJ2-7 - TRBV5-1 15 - TGCGCCAGCAGCCTCTGGGGAAGGGGAAGTGACGAGCAGTACTTC CASSLWGRGSDEQYF
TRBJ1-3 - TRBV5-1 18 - TGCGCCAGCAGCTTGGGGGTCCCAGGAACCCGCTCTGGAAACACCATATATTTT CASSLGVPGTRSGNTIYF
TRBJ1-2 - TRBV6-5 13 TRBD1 TGTGCCAGCAGTTACGGACAGGGTGGTGGCTACACCTTC CASSYGQGGGYTF
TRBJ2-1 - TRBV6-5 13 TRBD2 TGTGCCAGCAGGCGCGGGGGGTTAGGTGAGCAGTTCTTC CASRRGGLGEQFF
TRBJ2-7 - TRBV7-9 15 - TGTGCCAGCAGCTTGTTGGACAGCGGCTCCTACGAGCAGTACTTC CASSLLDSGSYEQYF
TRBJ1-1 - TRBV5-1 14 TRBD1 TGCGCCAGCAGTCCAGGGGGACAGAACACTGAAGCTTTCTTT CASSPGGQNTEAFF
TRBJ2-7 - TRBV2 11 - TGTGCCAGCACCCCCTCCTACGAGCAGTACTTC CASTPSYEQYF
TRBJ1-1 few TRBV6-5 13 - TGTGCCAGCAGTTATACATTGAACGCTGAAGCTTTCTTT CASSYTLNAEAFF
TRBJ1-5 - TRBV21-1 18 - TGTGCCGTCATGGGCCGGGTATCCGCGTTTAATAGCAATCAGCCCCAGCATTTT CAVMGRVSAFNSNQPQHF
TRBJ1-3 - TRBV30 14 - TGTGCCTGGAGTGGACGTGGCGATAGAAACACCATATATTTT CAWSGRGDRNTIYF
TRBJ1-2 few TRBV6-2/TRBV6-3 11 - TGTGCCAGCAGTTCCGCCTATGGCTACACCTTC CASSSAYGYTF
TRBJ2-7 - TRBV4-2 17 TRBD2 TGTGCCAGCAGCCAAGAGGTTCTGAGCGGGGGCTCCTACGAGCAGTACTTC CASSQEVLSGGSYEQYF
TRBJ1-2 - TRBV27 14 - TGTGCCAGCAGTTTACTGGGAGAGGCGTATGGCTACACCTTC CASSLLGEAYGYTF
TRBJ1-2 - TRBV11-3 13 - TGTGCCAGCAGCTTAGAAAGGACAAATGGCTACACCTTC CASSLERTNGYTF
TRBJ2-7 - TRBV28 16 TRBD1 TGTGCCAGCAGTCTCGGCCCCGGACAGGGAACCTACGAGCAGTACTTC CASSLGPGQGTYEQYF
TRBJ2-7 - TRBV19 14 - TGTGCCAGTAGAGCGATGGACGCAACCTACGAGCAGTACTTC CASRAMDATYEQYF
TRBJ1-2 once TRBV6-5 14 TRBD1 TGTGCCAGCAGCCCAGTAGGGGGCAACTATGGCTACACCTTC CASSPVGGNYGYTF
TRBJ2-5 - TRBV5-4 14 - TGTGCCAGCAGCCCAGCACAGGCAGCGGGGACCCAGTACTTC CASSPAQAAGTQYF
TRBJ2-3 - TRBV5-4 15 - TGTGCCAGCAGCCACGGGGGGCGGGGGACAGATACGCAGTATTTT CASSHGGRGTDTQYF
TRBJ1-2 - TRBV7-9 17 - TGTGCCAGCAGCTCGGCCAGCGTGGGACGGATGGGCTATGGCTACACCTTC CASSSASVGRMGYGYTF
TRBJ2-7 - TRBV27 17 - TGTGCCAGCAGTTTAAGCCCCCGGGACTCGGGCTCCTACGAGCAGTACTTC CASSLSPRDSGSYEQYF
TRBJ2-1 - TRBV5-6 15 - TGTGCCAGCAGCTTGGGGGTTAGCTCCTACAATGAGCAGTTCTTC CASSLGVSSYNEQFF
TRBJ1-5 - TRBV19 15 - TGTGCCAGTAGTCCAACAGGGAATCCCCTTCAGCCCCAGCATTTT CASSPTGNPLQPQHF
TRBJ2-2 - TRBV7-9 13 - TGTGCCAGCAGCCTAGGGGGAACCGGGGAGCTGTTTTTT CASSLGGTGELFF